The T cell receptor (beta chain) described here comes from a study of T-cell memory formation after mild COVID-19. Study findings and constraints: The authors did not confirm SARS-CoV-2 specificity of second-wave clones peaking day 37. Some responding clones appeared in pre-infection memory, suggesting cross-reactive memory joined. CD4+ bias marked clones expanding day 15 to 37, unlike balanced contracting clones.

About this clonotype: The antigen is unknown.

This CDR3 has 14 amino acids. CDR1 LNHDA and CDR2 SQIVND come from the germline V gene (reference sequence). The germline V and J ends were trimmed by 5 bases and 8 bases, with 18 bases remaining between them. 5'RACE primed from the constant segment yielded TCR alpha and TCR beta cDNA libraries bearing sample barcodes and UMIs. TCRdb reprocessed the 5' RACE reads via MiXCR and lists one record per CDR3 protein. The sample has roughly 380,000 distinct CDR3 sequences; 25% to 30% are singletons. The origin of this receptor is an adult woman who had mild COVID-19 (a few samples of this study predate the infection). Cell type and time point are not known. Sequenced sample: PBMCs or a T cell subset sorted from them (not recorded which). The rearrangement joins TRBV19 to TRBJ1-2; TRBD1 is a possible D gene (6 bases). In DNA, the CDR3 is TGTGCCAGTAGTCCATCCGGACAGACCGGGGGCTACACCTTC. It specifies CASSPSGQTGGYTF.